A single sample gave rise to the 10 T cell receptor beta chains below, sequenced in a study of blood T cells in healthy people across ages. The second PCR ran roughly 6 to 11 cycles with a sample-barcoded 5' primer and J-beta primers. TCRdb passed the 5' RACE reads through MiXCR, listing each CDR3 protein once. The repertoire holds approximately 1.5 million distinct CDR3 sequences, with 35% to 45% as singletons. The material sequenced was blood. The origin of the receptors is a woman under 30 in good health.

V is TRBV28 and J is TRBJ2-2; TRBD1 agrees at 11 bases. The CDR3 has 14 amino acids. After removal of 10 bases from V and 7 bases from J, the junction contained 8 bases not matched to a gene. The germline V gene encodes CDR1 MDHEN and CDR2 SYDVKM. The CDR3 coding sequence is TGTGCCACTCCGGACAGGGGGCGCGGCGGGGAGCTGTTTTTT. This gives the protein CATPDRGRGGELFF.

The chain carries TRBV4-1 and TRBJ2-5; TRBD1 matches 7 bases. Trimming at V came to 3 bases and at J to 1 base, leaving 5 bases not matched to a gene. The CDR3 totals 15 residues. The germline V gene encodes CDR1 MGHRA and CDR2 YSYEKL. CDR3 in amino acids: CASSHWDSIQETQYF. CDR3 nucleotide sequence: TGCGCCAGCAGCCATTGGGACAGCATCCAAGAGACCCAGTACTTC.

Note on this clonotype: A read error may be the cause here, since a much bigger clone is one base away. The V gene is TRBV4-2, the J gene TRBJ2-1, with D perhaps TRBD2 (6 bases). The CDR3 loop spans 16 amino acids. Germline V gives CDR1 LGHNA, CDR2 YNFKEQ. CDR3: CASSQGGGTSYNGQFF. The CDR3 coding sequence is TGTGCCAGCAGCCAAGGAGGCGGGACCTCCTACAATGGGCAGTTCTTC.

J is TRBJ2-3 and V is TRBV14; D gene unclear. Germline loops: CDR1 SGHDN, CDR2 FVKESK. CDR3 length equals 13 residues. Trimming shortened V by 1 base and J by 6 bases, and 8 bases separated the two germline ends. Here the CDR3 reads CASSQVGLDTQYF. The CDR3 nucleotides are TGTGCCAGCAGCCAAGTGGGCTTGGATACGCAGTATTTT.

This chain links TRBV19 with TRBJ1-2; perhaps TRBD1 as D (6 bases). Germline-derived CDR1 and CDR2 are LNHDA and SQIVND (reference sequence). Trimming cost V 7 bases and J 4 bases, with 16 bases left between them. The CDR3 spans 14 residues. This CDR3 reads CASNPGHLLYGYTF. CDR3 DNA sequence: TGTGCCAGTAATCCGGGACACTTACTCTATGGCTACACCTTC.

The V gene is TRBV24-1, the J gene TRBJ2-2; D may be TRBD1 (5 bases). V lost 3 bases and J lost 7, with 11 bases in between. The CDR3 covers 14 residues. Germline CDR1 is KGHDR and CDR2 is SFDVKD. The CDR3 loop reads CATSDLTQGGELFF. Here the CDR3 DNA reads TGTGCCACCAGTGATCTGACCCAGGGCGGGGAGCTGTTTTTT.

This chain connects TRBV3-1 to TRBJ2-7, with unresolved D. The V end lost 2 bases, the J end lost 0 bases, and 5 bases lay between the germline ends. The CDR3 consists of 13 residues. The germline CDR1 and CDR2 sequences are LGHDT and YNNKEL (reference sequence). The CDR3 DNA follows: TGTGCCAGCAGCCAATGGGTCTCCTACGAGCAGTACTTC. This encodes CASSQWVSYEQYF.

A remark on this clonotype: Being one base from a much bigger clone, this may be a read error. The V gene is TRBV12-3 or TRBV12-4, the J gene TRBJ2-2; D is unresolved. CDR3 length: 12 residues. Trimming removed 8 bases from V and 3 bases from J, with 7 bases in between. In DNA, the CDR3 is TGTGCCAGCGGTTCCGACACCGGGGAGCTGTTTTTT. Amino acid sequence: CASGSDTGELFF.

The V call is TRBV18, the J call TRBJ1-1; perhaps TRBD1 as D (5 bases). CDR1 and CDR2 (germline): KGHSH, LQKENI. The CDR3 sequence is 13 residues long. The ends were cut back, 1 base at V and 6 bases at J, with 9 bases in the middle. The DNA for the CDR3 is TGTGCCAGCTCACCACAGGGGCCGCCTGAAGCTTTCTTT. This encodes CASSPQGPPEAFF.

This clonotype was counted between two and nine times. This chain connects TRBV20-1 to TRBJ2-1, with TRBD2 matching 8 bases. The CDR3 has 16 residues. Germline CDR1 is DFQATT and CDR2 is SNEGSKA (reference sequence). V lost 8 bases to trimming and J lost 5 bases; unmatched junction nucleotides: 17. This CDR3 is CSFPGLERIGDNEQFF. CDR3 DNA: TGCAGTTTCCCGGGACTAGAACGAATTGGCGACAATGAGCAGTTCTTC.